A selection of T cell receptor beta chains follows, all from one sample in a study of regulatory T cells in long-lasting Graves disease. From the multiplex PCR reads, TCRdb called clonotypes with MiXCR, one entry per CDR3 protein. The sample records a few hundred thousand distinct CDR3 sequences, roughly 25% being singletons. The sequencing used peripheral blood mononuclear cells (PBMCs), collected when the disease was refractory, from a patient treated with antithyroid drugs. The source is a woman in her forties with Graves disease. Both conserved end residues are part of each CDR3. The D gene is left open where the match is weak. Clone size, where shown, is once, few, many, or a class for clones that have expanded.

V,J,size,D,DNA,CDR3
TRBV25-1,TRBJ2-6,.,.,TGTGCCAGCAGTGTTTGGGGTTCTGGGGCCAACGTCCTGACTTTC,CASSVWGSGANVLTF
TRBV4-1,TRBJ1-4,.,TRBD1,TGCGCCAGCAGCCTGAGAGGGACAGGGGGAGAAAAACTGTTTTTT,CASSLRGTGGEKLFF
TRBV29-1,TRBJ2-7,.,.,TGCAGCGTTGAGGGCAGGGCGGCCTACGAGCAGTACTTC,CSVEGRAAYEQYF
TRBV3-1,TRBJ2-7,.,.,TGTGCCAGCAGCCAAGGGAGGGGATGGTCCGAGCAGTACTTC,CASSQGRGWSEQYF
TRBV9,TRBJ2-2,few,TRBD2,TGTGCCAGCAGCGTGGGACTAGCAAACACCGGGGAGCTGTTTTTT,CASSVGLANTGELFF
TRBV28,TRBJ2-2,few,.,TGTGCCAGCAGTTTAAACAGGAGGAACACCGGGGAGCTGTTTTTT,CASSLNRRNTGELFF
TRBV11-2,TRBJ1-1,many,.,TGTGCCAGCAGCTTGGTCGGGCCTGAAGCTTTCTTT,CASSLVGPEAFF
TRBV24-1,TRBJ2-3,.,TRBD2,TGTGCCACCGCGACTAGCCTCACAGATACGCAGTATTTT,CATATSLTDTQYF
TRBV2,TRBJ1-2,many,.,TGTGCCAGCAGTGAAACTTGGGCAGAGGTAAATGGCTACACCTTC,CASSETWAEVNGYTF
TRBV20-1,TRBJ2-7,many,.,TGCAGTGCTGCCAGGACCGTCACCTACGAGCAGTACTTC,CSAARTVTYEQYF
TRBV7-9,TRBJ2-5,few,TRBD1,TGTGCCAGCAGCTTAGAGACAGGGAGTCGGGAGACCCAGTACTTC,CASSLETGSRETQYF
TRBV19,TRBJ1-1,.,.,TGTGCCAGTAGTGAAAACGCTGAAGCTTTCTTT,CASSENAEAFF
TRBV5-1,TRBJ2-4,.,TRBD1,TGCGCCAGCAGCGCATCCGGGACAGGGAGTTCAGGTCCCAAAAACATTCAGTACTTC,CASSASGTGSSGPKNIQYF
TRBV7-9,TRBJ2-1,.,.,TGTGCCAGCAGCTTTTATCACGACGGGCAGTTCTTC,CASSFYHDGQFF
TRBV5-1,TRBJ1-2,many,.,TGTGCCAGCAGCTTAGATACAAGGGCAGGCTACACCTTC,CASSLDTRAGYTF
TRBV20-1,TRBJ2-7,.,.,TGCAGTGCTAGAGATGAGCAGGCCTATGCCTACGAGCAGTACTTC,CSARDEQAYAYEQYF
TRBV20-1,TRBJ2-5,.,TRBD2,TGCAGTGCGGAGCCGGGACTACAAGAGACCCAGTACTTC,CSAEPGLQETQYF
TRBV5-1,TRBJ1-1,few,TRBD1,TGCGCCAGCAGCTTGGTGGCCAGGGACAGCATGAACACTGAAGCTTTCTTT,CASSLVARDSMNTEAFF
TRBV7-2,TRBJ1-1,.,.,TGTGCCAGCAGCCCAACCCGGACAGCGAACACTGAAGCTTTCTTT,CASSPTRTANTEAFF
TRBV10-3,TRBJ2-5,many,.,TGTGCCACAACCCCGGCAGGGGCAAAAGAGACCCAGTACTTC,CATTPAGAKETQYF
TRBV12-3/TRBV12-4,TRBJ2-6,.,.,TGTGCCAGCAGTTTCCTTGGGGCCAACGTCCTGACTTTC,CASSFLGANVLTF